The 22 T cell receptor beta chains below all came from one sample that was sequenced in a study of CD8 T cells in ankylosing spondylitis. Each CDR3 protein is one row after TCRdb ran MiXCR on the 5' RACE reads. The repertoire holds about 130,000 distinct CDR3 sequences, with 11% as singletons. The sample was blood, either unsorted or a sorted T cell fraction (not recorded which). These receptors all come from a female donor with ankylosing spondylitis or in good health (not recorded which).

This clonotype turned up a few times. The chain uses TRBV6-1 and TRBJ2-6; 7 bases fit TRBD1. The V gene end was trimmed by 6 bases and the J gene end by 2 bases; junction bases not matched to a gene: 7. CDR3 length: 16 amino acids. CDR1 is MNHNS, CDR2 SASEGT, per germline. In nucleotides, the CDR3 is TGTGCCAGCAGCTCGGTAGGGGGCCCTGGGGCCAACGTCCTGACTTTC. Its translation: CASSSVGGPGANVLTF.

This clonotype was found many times. This CDR3 is CASSQDPQNTEAFF. The DNA for the CDR3 is TGTGCCAGCAGCCAAGACCCGCAGAACACTGAAGCTTTCTTT. The chain is built from TRBV3-1 and TRBJ1-1; D is unclear. V lost 0 bases to trimming and J lost 1 base, with 6 bases between them. The CDR3 runs to 14 residues. Germline CDR1 is LGHDT and CDR2 is YNNKEL (reference sequence).

A note on this clonotype: This may be a read error: a much more frequent sequence differs by one nucleotide. The J gene is TRBJ2-7, the V gene TRBV4-1, with D hard to call. Germline assignment: CDR1 MGHRA and CDR2 YSYEKL. The CDR3 has 15 amino acids. The germline V and J ends were trimmed by 1 base and 2 bases, with 12 bases remaining between them. The CDR3 DNA follows: TGCGCCAGCAGCCAAGGTAGAGGCAGAGCCTACGAGCAGTACTTC. This encodes CASSQGRGRAYEQYF.

This clonotype was observed at least ten times. The chain joins TRBV5-1 to TRBJ2-5; TRBD2 matches at 7 bases. CDR1 is SGHRS and CDR2 is YFSETQ in the germline V gene. CDR3 length: 15 amino acids. The V and J ends lost 2 bases and 1 base, in that order; junction bases with no gene match: 5. The CDR3 here is CASSLTSESQETQYF. In DNA, the CDR3 is TGCGCCAGCAGCTTAACTAGCGAGTCCCAAGAGACCCAGTACTTC.

This clonotype was counted many times. The chain has TRBV20-1 and TRBJ2-2, with D perhaps TRBD2 (7 bases). This CDR3 is built from 13 residues. Trimming took 5 bases from V and 6 from J, leaving 13 bases between them. Per germline, CDR1 DFQATT and CDR2 SNEGSKA (reference sequence). The CDR3 reads CSALGGLSGELFF. The CDR3 DNA is TGCAGTGCTCTGGGGGGGCTATCCGGGGAGCTGTTTTTT.

V gene TRBV5-1 combines with J gene TRBJ1-1; unclear D gene. CDR3 length equals 14 residues. Deletions cut 4 bases from V and 2 bases from J, with 12 bases between. Germline V lookup: CDR1 SGHRS, CDR2 YFSETQ. For the CDR3, the DNA is TGCGCCAGCAGCACTGTCCCTGACAACACTGAAGCTTTCTTT. Its protein is CASSTVPDNTEAFF.

This clonotype was picked up many times. The chain recombines TRBV25-1 with TRBJ2-1, with D uncertain. The CDR3 extends over 14 amino acids. Germline values: CDR1 MGHDK, CDR2 SYGVNS. V dropped 4 bases and J dropped 8 bases, with 15 bases sitting between them. The CDR3 is CASSAVRVLDEQFF. The CDR3 DNA follows: TGTGCCAGCAGTGCAGTCCGGGTCTTAGATGAGCAGTTCTTC.

This clonotype was counted at least ten times. The chain combines TRBV29-1 with TRBJ1-5; 7 positions match TRBD1. CDR1 and CDR2 (germline): SQVTM, ANQGSEA. The length of the CDR3 is 14 residues. The J segment lost 3 bases and the V segment lost 7 bases, leaving 9 bases of the junction unmatched. CDR3 sequence reads: CSASVGQINQPQHF. Written as DNA, the CDR3 is TGCAGCGCGTCGGTGGGACAGATCAATCAGCCCCAGCATTTT.

This clonotype was detected ten times or more. The chain couples TRBV27 to TRBJ1-2; D is unresolved. The CDR3 is 14 amino acids. The germline V and J ends were trimmed by 3 bases and 1 base, with 9 bases remaining between them. In germline, CDR1 is MNHEY, CDR2 SMNVEV (reference sequence). As DNA, the CDR3 is TGTGCCAGCAGTTTTGGGCAGTATAACTATGGCTACACCTTC. Translating it yields CASSFGQYNYGYTF.

Ten or more counts support this clonotype. The V and J genes are TRBV12-5 and TRBJ2-5; 9 positions match TRBD1. Germline V gene lookup returns CDR1 LGHNT and CDR2 FRNRAP. The CDR3 loop spans 14 amino acids. V shed 1 base, J shed 7 bases, and the junction held 4 bases outside the gene matches. CDR3 sequence: CASGLEGQGTTQYF. In nucleotides, the CDR3 is TGTGCTAGTGGTTTGGAGGGACAGGGCACGACCCAGTACTTC.

In its sample, this clonotype was seen many times. The chain recombines TRBV10-1 with TRBJ2-3; 7 bases match TRBD1. This CDR3 is 14 amino acids long. Germline V gene data show CDR1 as WNHNN and CDR2 as SYGVQD (reference sequence). V was pared by 5 bases and J by 2 bases, with 4 bases of the junction left unmatched. The CDR3: CASSRDRFTDTQYF. CDR3 in DNA: TGCGCCAGCAGTAGGGACAGATTCACAGATACGCAGTATTTT.

This clonotype was observed many times. J is TRBJ2-7 and V is TRBV20-1; D possibly corresponds to TRBD2 (5 bases). Trimming took off 4 bases at V and 5 bases at J, with 18 bases between the two ends. CDR1 is DFQATT, CDR2 SNEGSKA, per germline (reference sequence). The CDR3 is made up of 14 amino acids. The CDR3 nucleotides are TGCAGTGCTACGGACGCGCTGCGGGTCCACGAGCAGTACTTC. Translating it yields CSATDALRVHEQYF.

In its sample, this clonotype was seen many times. This chain connects TRBV20-1 to TRBJ2-1; the D gene is possibly TRBD1 (6 bases). The ends were cut back, 4 bases at V and 7 bases at J, with 17 bases in the middle. Germline values: CDR1 DFQATT, CDR2 SNEGSKA (reference sequence). This CDR3 is built from 14 residues. The CDR3 nucleotides read TGCAGTGCTACAGGGGTGGTGGGGAAAAATGAGCAGTTCTTC. This gives the protein CSATGVVGKNEQFF.

At least ten counts were recorded for this clonotype. The J gene is TRBJ1-5, the V gene TRBV7-2, with D possibly being TRBD1 (5 bases). This CDR3 has 15 residues. Germline V gene lookup returns CDR1 SGHTA and CDR2 FQGNSA. Trimming took 1 base from V and 5 from J, leaving 12 bases between them. The CDR3: CASSLDLGGYQPQHF. The DNA of the CDR3 is TGTGCCAGCAGCTTAGATCTGGGGGGATATCAGCCCCAGCATTTT.

This clonotype appeared many times. The chain combines TRBV2 with TRBJ2-2; 9 bases match TRBD2. This CDR3 is built from 15 residues. Germline loops: CDR1 SNHLY, CDR2 FYNNEI. V was clipped by 8 bases and J by 0 bases; unmatched bases: 4. The DNA for the CDR3 is TGTGCCAGCTGGGCTAGCGGGGCGAACACCGGGGAGCTGTTTTTT. The encoded protein is CASWASGANTGELFF.

This clonotype was seen repeatedly, ten times or more. The V gene is TRBV7-9, the J gene TRBJ1-1; D possibly corresponds to TRBD1 (6 bases). Trimming left V 6 bases short and J 5 bases short, with 16 bases between. CDR1 and CDR2 (germline): SEHNR, FQNEAQ (reference sequence). The CDR3 covers 14 residues. CDR3 sequence reads: CASRLQGGMTEAFF. DNA for the CDR3: TGTGCCAGCAGACTACAGGGAGGGATGACTGAAGCTTTCTTT.

This clonotype was observed many times. The V and J genes are TRBV3-1 and TRBJ1-2; TRBD1 agrees at 7 bases. The CDR3 extends over 14 amino acids. The junction had 7 bases not matched to a gene; V was cut back by 1 base and J by 8 bases. CDR1 is LGHDT, CDR2 YNNKEL, per germline (reference sequence). The CDR3 protein is CASSQAYRGSGYTF. CDR3 nucleotide sequence: TGTGCCAGCAGCCAAGCTTACAGGGGTAGCGGCTACACCTTC.

This clonotype came up a few times. The chain has TRBV4-2 and TRBJ2-7; D perhaps matches TRBD2 (7 bases). The CDR3 is 15 amino acids. The V end was cut by 1 base, the J end by 4 bases, with 14 bases between. Germline V CDR1 and CDR2: LGHNA, YNFKEQ. The CDR3 nucleotides read TGTGCCAGCAGCCAAGGGGGGGGCTTACCTTACGAGCAGTACTTC. Its translation: CASSQGGGLPYEQYF.

This clonotype was seen once. The J gene is TRBJ1-1, the V gene TRBV12-3 or TRBV12-4; D gene ambiguous. This CDR3 contains 14 residues. Trimming shortened V by 3 bases and J by 4 bases, and 12 bases separated the two germline ends. CDR3 sequence reads: CASSFSRGTTEAFF. The CDR3 DNA is TGTGCCAGCAGTTTTTCCCGGGGAACCACTGAAGCTTTCTTT.

The chain joins TRBV9 to TRBJ2-2, with 8 bases fitting TRBD1. Germline V lookup: CDR1 SGDLS, CDR2 YYNGEE. Losses at the gene ends were 1 base for V and 7 bases for J; bases not matched to a gene: 0. The CDR3 is 13 amino acids. CDR3 amino acids: CASSVTGGGELFF. In nucleotides, the CDR3 is TGTGCCAGCAGCGTAACAGGGGGCGGGGAGCTGTTTTTT.

This clonotype was detected many times. The chain has TRBV13 and TRBJ2-3; 9 bases are shared with TRBD1. The germline gives CDR1 PRHDT, CDR2 FYEKMQ (reference sequence). CDR3 length: 16 amino acids. With V trimmed by 5 bases and J by 3 bases, 9 bases remained unmatched. The CDR3 DNA reads TGTGCCAGCAGCAAACAGGGGGCGTTTGAGACAGATACGCAGTATTTT. Its protein product is CASSKQGAFETDTQYF. The full variable domain, with the rest looked up from reference TRBV13 and TRBJ2-3, is AAGVIQSPRHLIKEKRETATLKCYPIPRHDTVYWYQQGPGQDPQFLISFYEKMQSDKGSIPDRFSAQQFSDYHSELNMSSLELGDSALYFCASSKQGAFETDTQYFGPGTRLTVL.

The chain links TRBV28 to TRBJ2-5; 8 nucleotides align to TRBD2. This CDR3 is built from 14 residues. The germline V gene encodes CDR1 MDHEN and CDR2 SYDVKM. Unmatched junction bases numbered 3, after V lost 3 bases and J lost 3 bases. In nucleotides, the CDR3 is TGTGCCAGCAGTTTCCCGGGGGGGAAAGAGACCCAGTACTTC. Amino acid sequence: CASSFPGGKETQYF. The variable domain in full, completed from reference TRBV28 and TRBJ2-5, reads DVKVTQSSRYLVKRTGEKVFLECVQDMDHENMFWYRQDPGLGLRLIYFSYDVKMKEKGDIPEGYSVSREKKERFSLILESASTNQTSMYLCASSFPGGKETQYFGPGTRLLVL.